This T cell receptor beta chain was recovered during a study of radiotherapy plus CTLA-4 blockade in lung cancer. The repertoire was sequenced with immunoSEQ multiplex PCR; TCRdb's copy has only in-frame clones and lacks some. The table lists 55,000 to 65,000 clones, 76% of them singletons. The origin of this receptor is a human donor with non-small cell lung cancer who had a complete response to radiotherapy plus ipilimumab. This material consisted of peripheral blood, taken from a patient treated with radiotherapy plus ipilimumab.

The CDR3 here is CASRPGNNQPQHF. Written as DNA, the CDR3 is TGCGCCAGCAGACCCGGGAACAATCAGCCCCAGCATTTT. The rearrangement uses TRBV10-2 and TRBJ1-5; D is undetermined. The V gene's germline CDR1 is WSHSY and CDR2 SAAADI. The CDR3 is 13 amino acids. V lost 6 bases, J lost 3 bases, and 9 bases lay in between.